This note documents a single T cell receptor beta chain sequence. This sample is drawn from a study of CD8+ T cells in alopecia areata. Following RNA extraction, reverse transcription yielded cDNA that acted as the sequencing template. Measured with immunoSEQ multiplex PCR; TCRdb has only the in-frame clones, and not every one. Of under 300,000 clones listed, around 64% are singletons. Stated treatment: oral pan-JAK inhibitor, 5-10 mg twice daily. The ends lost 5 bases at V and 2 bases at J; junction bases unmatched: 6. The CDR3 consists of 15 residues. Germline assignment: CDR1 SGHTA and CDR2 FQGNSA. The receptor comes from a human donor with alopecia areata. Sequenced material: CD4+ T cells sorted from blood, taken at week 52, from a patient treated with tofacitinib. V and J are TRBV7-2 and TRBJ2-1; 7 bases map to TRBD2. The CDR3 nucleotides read TGTGCCAGCAGCCCCATCAGCGGGGCCTACAATGAGCAGTTCTTC. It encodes CASSPISGAYNEQFF.